Shown below are 21 T cell receptor beta chains from a single sample sequenced in a study of blood T cell repertoires in COVID-19. Sequenced by immunoSEQ multiplex PCR; TCRdb stores in-frame clones only, minus some. The sample comprises 250,000 to 350,000 clones, about 90% of which are singletons, and under 5.5% rests with the top ten. The specimen was PBMCs or T cells enriched from blood (not recorded which). These receptors were taken from a woman in her 30s who had recovered from COVID-19.

The J gene is TRBJ2-2, the V gene TRBV12-3 or TRBV12-4; maybe TRBD1 (5 bases). Deletions cut 2 bases from V and 4 bases from J, with 5 bases between. This CDR3 region has 13 residues. The CDR3 reads CASSLQGTGELFF. The CDR3 bases are TGTGCCAGCAGTTTACAGGGCACCGGGGAGCTGTTTTTT.

This chain links TRBV4-1 with TRBJ1-2, with 8 positions matching TRBD1. Losses at the gene ends were 3 bases for V and 4 bases for J; bases not matched to a gene: 7. In germline, CDR1 is MGHRA, CDR2 YSYEKL. There are 15 residues in the CDR3. This CDR3 is CASSHDQGARYGYTF. CDR3 bases: TGCGCCAGCAGCCATGATCAGGGGGCCCGCTATGGCTACACCTTC.

The chain joins TRBV27 to TRBJ2-7; the match to TRBD2 covers 14 bases. This CDR3 has 18 amino acids. Trimming at V came to 5 bases and at J to 0 bases, leaving 9 bases not matched to a gene. Germline V gene lookup returns CDR1 MNHEY and CDR2 SMNVEV (reference sequence). This CDR3 is CASSPGLAGDYVSYEQYF. The DNA of the CDR3 is TGTGCCAGCAGTCCGGGACTAGCGGGGGACTACGTCTCCTACGAGCAGTACTTC.

V gene TRBV28 combines with J gene TRBJ1-5, with 7 bases aligning to TRBD1. The CDR3 loop spans 14 amino acids. V lost 6 bases to trimming and J lost 5 bases; unmatched junction nucleotides: 7. Germline V lookup: CDR1 MDHEN, CDR2 SYDVKM. The CDR3 loop is CASSLGGRDQPQHF. In DNA form, the CDR3 reads TGTGCCAGCAGCCTAGGGGGCAGAGATCAGCCCCAGCATTTT.

The chain combines TRBV6-5 with TRBJ1-2; D perhaps matches TRBD1 (5 bases). The CDR3 covers 15 residues. Germline V lookup: CDR1 MNHEY, CDR2 SVGAGI. Trimming cost V 0 bases and J 6 bases, with 14 bases left between them. The CDR3 coding sequence is TGTGCCAGCAGTTACTCGAAGTTATCGGGGGATGGCTACACCTTC. It codes for CASSYSKLSGDGYTF.

This rearrangement joins TRBV19 to TRBJ1-2, with D hard to call. The CDR3 is 15 residues long. Trimming removed 4 bases from V and 0 bases from J, with 12 bases in between. The germline gives CDR1 LNHDA, CDR2 SQIVND (reference sequence). DNA of the CDR3: TGTGCCAGTAGTACATTGACAAATCCTAACTATGGCTACACCTTC. The encoded protein is CASSTLTNPNYGYTF. The variable domain in full, with the rest retrieved from reference TRBV19 and TRBJ1-2, is DGGITQSPKYLFRKEGQNVTLSCEQNLNHDAMYWYRQDPGQGLRLIYYSQIVNDFQKGDIAEGYSVSREKKESFPLTVTSAQKNPTAFYLCASSTLTNPNYGYTFGSGTRLTVV.

The CDR3 protein is CARSLSRTGTPYSTNEKLFF. CDR3 DNA: TGTGCCAGAAGTTTGTCACGTACAGGGACCCCGTATTCAACTAATGAAAAACTGTTTTTT. The chain employs TRBV5-3 and TRBJ1-4, with TRBD1 as a possible D gene (6 bases). TRBV5-3 is an ORF, with its function uncertain. V dropped 5 bases and J dropped 0 bases, with 26 bases sitting between them. The CDR3 length is 20 residues.

The V gene is TRBV4-3, the J gene TRBJ1-1; possible D gene TRBD1, 5 bases. This CDR3 comprises 16 residues. The ends were cut back, 0 bases at V and 1 base at J, with 12 bases in the middle. The germline CDR1 and CDR2 sequences are LGHNA and YSLEER. The CDR3 loop is CASSQEIGGGNTEAFF. CDR3 sequence (DNA): TGCGCCAGCAGCCAAGAAATCGGGGGAGGGAACACTGAAGCTTTCTTT.

The chain is built from TRBV18 and TRBJ1-2, with 7 bases that match TRBD1. The CDR3 extends over 12 amino acids. With V trimmed by 9 bases and J by 4 bases, 5 bases remained unmatched. The germline gives CDR1 KGHSH, CDR2 LQKENI. The CDR3 protein is CASKGAPYGYTF. DNA of the CDR3: TGTGCCAGTAAGGGGGCCCCCTATGGCTACACCTTC.

This sequence joins TRBV10-3 and TRBJ1-2, with 7 bases matching TRBD1. The germline CDR1 and CDR2 sequences are ENHRY and SYGVKD. V trimming: 6 bases; J trimming: 8 bases; junction bases outside the gene matches: 12. The CDR3 contains 14 residues. The CDR3 coding sequence is TGTGCCATCAGCTCAGACTCGGACAGGCGGGGCTACACCTTC. This encodes CAISSDSDRRGYTF.

This chain connects TRBV4-1 to TRBJ2-6; TRBD1 might be the D (6 bases). The CDR3 has 18 amino acids. Per the germline V gene, CDR1 is MGHRA and CDR2 is YSYEKL. V lost 0 bases and J 4 bases, leaving 16 bases between the germline ends. The CDR3 loop reads CASSQEGRGVLGANVLTF. CDR3 bases: TGCGCCAGCAGCCAAGAGGGCAGGGGAGTACTCGGGGCCAACGTCCTGACTTTC.

The rearrangement joins TRBV15 to TRBJ1-1, with D perhaps matching TRBD1 (5 bases). The CDR3 loop spans 15 amino acids. In germline, CDR1 is LNHNV, CDR2 YYDKDF (reference sequence). V was shortened by 4 bases and J by 5 bases, with 17 bases between the two germline ends. The CDR3 spells CATSKGHPTLTEAFF. CDR3 sequence (DNA): TGTGCCACCAGCAAAGGACACCCAACCCTAACTGAAGCTTTCTTT.

V usage is TRBV2 and J usage is TRBJ2-1; the match to TRBD1 covers 8 bases. The CDR3 runs to 16 residues. With V trimmed by 6 bases and J by 1 base, 8 bases remained unmatched. The germline V gene encodes CDR1 SNHLY and CDR2 FYNNEI. CDR3 in DNA: TGTGCCAGCAGAAGCGGACAGGGAAAATCCTACAATGAGCAGTTCTTC. Its translation: CASRSGQGKSYNEQFF.

In this sample, this clone turned up once. The rearrangement joins TRBV5-1 to TRBJ1-1; D remains unclear. Trimming took 5 bases from V and 1 from J, leaving 9 bases between them. The CDR3 totals 13 residues. Germline V CDR1 and CDR2: SGHRS, YFSETQ. This CDR3 reads CASRRGANTEAFF. The CDR3 DNA follows: TGCGCCAGCAGACGGGGAGCGAACACTGAAGCTTTCTTT.

The chain joins TRBV7-8 to TRBJ1-5; possibly TRBD1 for D (5 bases). CDR3 length: 17 residues. The germline V gene has CDR1 SGHVS and CDR2 FQNEAQ. The V end was cut by 5 bases, the J end by 0 bases, with 17 bases between. CDR3 in DNA: TGTGCCAGCAGCCCGGGTTTGGTCGGGGGTAGCAATCAGCCCCAGCATTTT. Translating it yields CASSPGLVGGSNQPQHF.

The chain couples TRBV11-2 to TRBJ2-3, with TRBD2 as a possible D gene (5 bases). The CDR3 consists of 14 residues. Germline lookup yields CDR1 SGHAT and CDR2 FQNNGV. The germline V and J ends were trimmed by 5 bases and 0 bases, with 9 bases remaining between them. The CDR3 protein is CASSREGSTDTQYF. The CDR3 region has the DNA TGTGCCAGCAGCCGGGAAGGGAGCACAGATACGCAGTATTTT.

The chain links TRBV19 to TRBJ2-7; D possibly corresponds to TRBD1 (5 bases). Trimming took off 1 base at V and 4 bases at J, with 17 bases between the two ends. The CDR3 is made up of 16 amino acids. CDR1 and CDR2 (germline): LNHDA, SQIVND (reference sequence). CDR3 residues: CASSIGSRAIWYEQYF. The CDR3 bases are TGTGCCAGTAGTATAGGGAGCAGGGCCATTTGGTACGAGCAGTACTTC.

V and J are TRBV7-2 and TRBJ2-3; 8 bases map to TRBD2. Per the germline V gene, CDR1 is SGHTA and CDR2 is FQGNSA. Trimming removed 2 bases from V and 6 bases from J; junction bases left unmatched: 7. This CDR3 comprises 15 residues. This CDR3 reads CASSLSRGGLDTQYF. The CDR3 DNA sequence: TGTGCCAGCAGCTTAAGTCGGGGGGGCCTGGATACGCAGTATTTT.

The chain links TRBV4-1 to TRBJ2-6; TRBD1 aligns across 10 bases. Unmatched junction bases numbered 4, after V lost 4 bases and J lost 1 base. The CDR3 consists of 17 residues. CDR1 is MGHRA and CDR2 is YSYEKL in the germline V gene. CDR3 residues: CASSPGQGRSGANVLTF. The CDR3 DNA is TGCGCCAGCAGCCCGGGACAGGGGAGGTCTGGGGCCAACGTCCTGACTTTC.

V gene TRBV5-1 combines with J gene TRBJ2-1; D possibly corresponds to TRBD2 (6 bases). The V and J ends lost 0 bases and 0 bases respectively, with 7 bases between them. Germline loops: CDR1 SGHRS, CDR2 YFSETQ. The CDR3 is 15 amino acids. CDR3 DNA: TGCGCCAGCAGCTTGGACGGGGGCTCCTACAATGAGCAGTTCTTC. Translation gives CASSLDGGSYNEQFF.

The chain combines TRBV19 with TRBJ1-1; TRBD1 might be the D (5 bases). With 3 bases removed from V and 3 bases from J, the gap between germline ends came to 8 bases. Germline CDR1 LNHDA, CDR2 SQIVND (reference sequence). CDR3 length: 13 amino acids. In DNA form, the CDR3 reads TGTGCCAGTAGTATCCGCAGGGACACTGAAGCTTTCTTT. Translating gives CASSIRRDTEAFF.